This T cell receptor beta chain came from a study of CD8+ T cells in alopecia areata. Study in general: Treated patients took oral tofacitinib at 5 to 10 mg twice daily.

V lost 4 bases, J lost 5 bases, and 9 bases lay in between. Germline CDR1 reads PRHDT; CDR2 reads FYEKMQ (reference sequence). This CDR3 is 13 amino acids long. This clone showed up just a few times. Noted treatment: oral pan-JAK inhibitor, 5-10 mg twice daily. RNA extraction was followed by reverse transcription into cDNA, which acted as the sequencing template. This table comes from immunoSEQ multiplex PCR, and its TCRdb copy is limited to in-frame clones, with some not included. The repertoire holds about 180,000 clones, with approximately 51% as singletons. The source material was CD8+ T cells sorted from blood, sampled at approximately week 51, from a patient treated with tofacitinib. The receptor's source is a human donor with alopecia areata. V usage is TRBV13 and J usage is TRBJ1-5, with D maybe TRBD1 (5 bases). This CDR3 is CASSYVGDQPQHF. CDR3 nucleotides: TGTGCCAGCAGCTACGTGGGGGATCAGCCCCAGCATTTT.